This TCR beta chain was identified during a study of early T cells in non-severe SARS-CoV-2 infection (dated by TCRdb to the early 2020s). About the study as a whole: Because TCR sequencing relied on bulk RNA taken from unsorted whole blood, pairing of alpha and beta chains was not possible.

Overall results and qualifications from the work: Matching against VDJdb was skewed toward anti-spike CD8 responses, likely underestimated virus-specific expansions, and missed private and CD4 specificities.

This clonotype was seen a handful of times. Its cognate antigen has yet to be identified. Base qualities are missing; no much larger clone stands one base away. Libraries came from 5' RACE. Sequencer: NextSeq 500. The TCR library protocol attached unique molecular identifiers to individual cDNA molecules to correct for sequencing error and PCR bias. Both TCR alpha and beta chains were sequenced, and tight co-correlation was observed between alpha and beta sequence abundances in each sample. The study's own analysis went as follows. Decombinator V4 was used to annotate TCR sequences for V gene, J gene and CDR3. Expanded TCRs were defined as changing significantly between any two time points under a Poisson model with p below 0.0001. Abundances of TCRs were expressed as counts per million after normalisation to the total number of TCRs sequenced in each sample. VDJdb, accessed on 1 November 2021, was searched for TCRs annotated for CMV, EBV and SARS-CoV-2, and TCRs annotated for more than one antigen were excluded. TCRdb redid the processing of the public reads, applying fastp at Q25 and MiXCR, and retained in-frame beta chains. When rows share a CDR3 protein, they turn into one entry using the most common DNA and genes. Here the V and J calls rest on TCRdb's processing, not on the authors' analysis. Present in this sample are around 57,000 distinct CDR3 sequences, approximately 6% of which were seen just once. The biggest ten clones account for about 3.9% of the sample.

The study was a case-control design nested within a healthcare worker cohort in London, UK, with weekly nasopharyngeal swab PCR tests and blood sampling. Healthcare workers were recruited during the week of the UK lockdown, between 23 and 31 March 2020, and followed weekly for up to about 15 weeks. The sample consisted of whole blood. This clonotype originated in an adult who was a healthcare worker with PCR-confirmed SARS-CoV-2 infection or an uninfected control (not recorded which).

The CDR3 protein: CASSQDNPTYNQPQHF. The base sequence is TGTGCCAGCAGCCAAGATAACCCCACATACAATCAGCCCCAGCATTTT. Here the chain combines TRBV3-1 and TRBJ1-5, with the identity of the D gene unclear. The germline V gene (reference sequence) provides CDR1 LGHDT and CDR2 YNNKEL. Counted from cysteine to phenylalanine, this CDR3 has 16 amino acids. Only the CDR3 DNA is retained, 48 bases long and in frame from the first base. The junction carries 12 bases between V and J, which are trimmed by 0 bases and 3 bases respectively.